This is a list of T cell receptor beta chains from one sample in a study of T cell responses to AZD1222 COVID-19 vaccine. Clones were read by immunoSEQ multiplex PCR, and TCRdb kept only the in-frame ones, dropping some. The sample carries over 120,000 clones, roughly nine tenths recorded once. Sequences were derived from peripheral blood, sampled on day 0 of AZD1222 vaccination. The receptor set was obtained from an adult in good health. Each CDR3 is given with its conserved first and last residue. The D gene is left open where the match is weak. Not all rows give a size; the values are once, few, many and, for expanded clones, a class.

size: .; V: TRBV29-1; J: TRBJ1-1; D: .; CDR3: CSVEVPRETEAFF; DNA: TGCAGCGTTGAGGTGCCCCGGGAGACTGAAGCTTTCTTT
size: .; V: TRBV7-8; J: TRBJ1-2; D: .; CDR3: CASSLVRMAGYTF; DNA: TGTGCCAGCAGCTTAGTGCGAATGGCTGGCTACACCTTC
size: .; V: TRBV6-4; J: TRBJ1-1; D: .; CDR3: CASTPGREMNTEAFF; DNA: TGTGCCAGCACCCCAGGCAGGGAGATGAACACTGAAGCTTTCTTT
size: .; V: TRBV19; J: TRBJ2-3; D: .; CDR3: CASSIYRASGTDTQYF; DNA: TGTGCCAGTAGTATCTACAGGGCCAGTGGCACAGATACGCAGTATTTT
size: .; V: TRBV6-2/TRBV6-3; J: TRBJ1-5; D: .; CDR3: CASSHGQPQHF; DNA: TGTGCCAGCAGCCACGGTCAGCCCCAGCATTTT
size: .; V: TRBV2; J: TRBJ1-2; D: .; CDR3: CASSELRGDTNYGYTF; DNA: TGTGCCAGCAGTGAACTTCGGGGCGACACTAACTATGGCTACACCTTC
size: .; V: TRBV11-2; J: TRBJ1-2; D: .; CDR3: CASSLDRTNYGYTF; DNA: TGTGCCAGCAGCCTTGACAGAACTAACTATGGCTACACCTTC
size: .; V: TRBV12-3/TRBV12-4; J: TRBJ1-1; D: .; CDR3: CASTDPGLTEAFF; DNA: TGTGCCAGCACCGACCCGGGACTCACTGAAGCTTTCTTT
size: .; V: TRBV28; J: TRBJ1-2; D: TRBD1; CDR3: CASIGTEEVHGYTF; DNA: TGTGCCAGCATCGGGACAGAAGAAGTCCATGGCTACACCTTC
size: .; V: TRBV27; J: TRBJ2-1; D: TRBD2; CDR3: CASSLSGGAYNEQFF; DNA: TGTGCCAGCAGTTTAAGCGGGGGGGCCTACAATGAGCAGTTCTTC
size: few; V: TRBV7-3; J: TRBJ2-3; D: .; CDR3: CASSFGRGHDTQYF; DNA: TGTGCCAGCAGCTTCGGGCGGGGGCACGATACGCAGTATTTT
size: .; V: TRBV19; J: TRBJ1-4; D: .; CDR3: CASRKEVANEKLFF; DNA: TGTGCCAGTAGAAAGGAGGTGGCTAATGAAAAACTGTTTTTT
size: .; V: TRBV10-1; J: TRBJ2-5; D: TRBD1; CDR3: CAKLQGGETQYF; DNA: TGCGCCAAGTTACAGGGGGGAGAGACCCAGTACTTC
size: .; V: TRBV27; J: TRBJ1-6; D: .; CDR3: CASSSSRAINSPLHF; DNA: TGTGCCAGCAGTTCTTCCAGGGCAATAAATTCACCCCTCCACTTT
size: .; V: TRBV4-1; J: TRBJ2-1; D: .; CDR3: CASSQEGVYNEQFF; DNA: TGCGCCAGCAGCCAAGAGGGCGTCTACAATGAGCAGTTCTTC
size: .; V: TRBV6-2/TRBV6-3; J: TRBJ2-7; D: TRBD1; CDR3: CASSYSTGFGWYF; DNA: TGTGCCAGCAGTTATTCGACAGGGTTTGGTTGGTACTTC
size: .; V: TRBV25-1; J: TRBJ1-1; D: .; CDR3: CASSGTARYAFF; DNA: TGTGCCAGCAGTGGGACAGCAAGGTATGCTTTCTTT
size: .; V: TRBV25-1; J: TRBJ2-3; D: .; CDR3: CASSSAGIKADTQYF; DNA: TGTGCCAGCAGTTCGGCAGGGATAAAGGCAGATACGCAGTATTTT
size: .; V: TRBV3-1/TRBV3-2; J: TRBJ1-6; D: .; CDR3: CASSQDWDTPSPLHF; DNA: TGTGCCAGCAGCCAAGATTGGGACACCCCGTCACCCCTCCACTTT
size: .; V: TRBV5-8; J: TRBJ2-5; D: TRBD2; CDR3: CASSLGLAGANGIQETQYF; DNA: TGTGCCAGCAGCTTGGGACTAGCGGGGGCCAACGGCATACAAGAGACCCAGTACTTC
size: .; V: TRBV27; J: TRBJ2-3; D: TRBD2; CDR3: CASSLSAGGSPDTQYF; DNA: TGTGCCAGCAGTTTATCTGCCGGGGGGTCACCCGATACGCAGTATTTT
size: .; V: TRBV11-2; J: TRBJ2-1; D: TRBD2; CDR3: CASSWTSGGARGNEQFF; DNA: TGTGCCAGCAGCTGGACTAGCGGGGGGGCCAGAGGGAATGAGCAGTTCTTC
size: .; V: TRBV15; J: TRBJ1-3; D: TRBD1; CDR3: CATSRFRDRGPNTIYF; DNA: TGTGCCACCAGCAGATTCCGGGACAGGGGTCCGAACACCATATATTTT
size: few; V: TRBV15; J: TRBJ1-5; D: TRBD1; CDR3: CATSSRTGPNQPQHF; DNA: TGTGCCACCAGCAGTCGGACAGGGCCCAATCAGCCCCAGCATTTT
size: .; V: TRBV11-2; J: TRBJ2-7; D: TRBD1; CDR3: CASSLSDRVYEQYF; DNA: TGTGCCAGCAGCTTATCGGACAGGGTCTACGAGCAGTACTTC
size: .; V: TRBV29-1; J: TRBJ1-2; D: .; CDR3: CSVEGGSFSGYTF; DNA: TGCAGCGTTGAAGGGGGCAGCTTTTCGGGCTACACCTTC
size: .; V: TRBV18; J: TRBJ2-5; D: .; CDR3: CASSLDFQETQYF; DNA: TGTGCCAGCTCACTGGACTTCCAAGAGACCCAGTACTTC
size: .; V: TRBV18; J: TRBJ1-1; D: .; CDR3: CASSPNSENTEAFF; DNA: TGTGCCAGCTCACCAAACAGTGAGAACACTGAAGCTTTCTTT
size: .; V: TRBV3-1/TRBV3-2; J: TRBJ2-3; D: .; CDR3: CASSPSLYATDTQYF; DNA: TGTGCCAGCAGCCCCTCTCTCTACGCCACAGATACGCAGTATTTT
size: .; V: TRBV9; J: TRBJ2-1; D: .; CDR3: CASRGDSRTVNEQFF; DNA: TGTGCCAGCAGGGGGGACTCTCGAACGGTCAATGAGCAGTTCTTC
size: .; V: TRBV25-1; J: TRBJ2-7; D: .; CDR3: CASSELESSYEQYF; DNA: TGTGCCAGCAGTGAGTTGGAGAGCTCCTACGAGCAGTACTTC